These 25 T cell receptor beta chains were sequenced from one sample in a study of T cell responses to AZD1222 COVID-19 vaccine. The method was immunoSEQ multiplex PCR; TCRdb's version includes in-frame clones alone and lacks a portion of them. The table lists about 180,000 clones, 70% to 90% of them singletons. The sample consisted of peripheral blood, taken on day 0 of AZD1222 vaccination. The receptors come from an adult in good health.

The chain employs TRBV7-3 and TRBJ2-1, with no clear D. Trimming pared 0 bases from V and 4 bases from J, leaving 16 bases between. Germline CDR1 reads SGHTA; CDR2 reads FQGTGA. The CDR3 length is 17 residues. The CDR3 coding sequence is TGTGCCAGCAGCTTAACTTCGACCACTGCTTCGTACAATGAGCAGTTCTTC. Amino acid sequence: CASSLTSTTASYNEQFF.

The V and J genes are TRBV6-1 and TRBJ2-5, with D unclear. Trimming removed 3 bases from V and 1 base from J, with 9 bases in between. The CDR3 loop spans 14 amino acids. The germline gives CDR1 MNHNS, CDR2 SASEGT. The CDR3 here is CASSDTRGQETQYF. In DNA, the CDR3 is TGTGCCAGCAGTGACACCCGAGGCCAAGAGACCCAGTACTTC.

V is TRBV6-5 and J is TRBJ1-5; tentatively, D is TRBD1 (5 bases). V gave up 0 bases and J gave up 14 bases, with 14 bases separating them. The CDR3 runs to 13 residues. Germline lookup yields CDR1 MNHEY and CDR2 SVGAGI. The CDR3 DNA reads TGTGCCAGCAGTTACTCGAGACAGTCGGGGGAGCATTTT. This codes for CASSYSRQSGEHF.

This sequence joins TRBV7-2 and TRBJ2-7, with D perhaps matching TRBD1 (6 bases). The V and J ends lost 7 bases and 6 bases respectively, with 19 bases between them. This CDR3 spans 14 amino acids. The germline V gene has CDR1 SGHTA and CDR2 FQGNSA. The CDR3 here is CASTSSRGIGEQYF. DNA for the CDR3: TGTGCCAGCACCTCAAGCAGGGGTATCGGCGAGCAGTACTTC.

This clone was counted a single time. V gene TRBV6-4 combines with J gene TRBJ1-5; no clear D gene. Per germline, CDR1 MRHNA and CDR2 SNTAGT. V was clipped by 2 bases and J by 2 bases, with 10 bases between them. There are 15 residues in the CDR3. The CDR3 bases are TGTGCCAGCAGTGACAACAATCCCCGCAATCAGCCCCAGCATTTT. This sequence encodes CASSDNNPRNQPQHF.

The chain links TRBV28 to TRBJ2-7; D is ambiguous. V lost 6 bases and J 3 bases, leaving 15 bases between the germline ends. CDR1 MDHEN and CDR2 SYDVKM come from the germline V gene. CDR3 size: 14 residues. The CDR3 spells CASSPVGDVYEQYF. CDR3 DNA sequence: TGTGCCAGCAGCCCAGTCGGAGACGTCTACGAGCAGTACTTC.

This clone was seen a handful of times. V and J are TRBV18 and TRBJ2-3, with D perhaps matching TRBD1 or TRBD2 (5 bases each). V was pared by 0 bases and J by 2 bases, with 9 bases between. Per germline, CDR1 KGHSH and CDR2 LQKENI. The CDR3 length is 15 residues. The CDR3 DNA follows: TGTGCCAGCTCACCACCGTGGGGGAACACAGATACGCAGTATTTT. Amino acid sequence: CASSPPWGNTDTQYF.

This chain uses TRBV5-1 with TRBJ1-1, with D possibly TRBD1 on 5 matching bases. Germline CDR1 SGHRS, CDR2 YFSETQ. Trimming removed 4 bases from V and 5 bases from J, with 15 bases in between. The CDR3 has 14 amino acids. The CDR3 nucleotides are TGCGCCAGCAGCCCAACAGGTAGTCTTACTGAAGCTTTCTTT. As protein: CASSPTGSLTEAFF.

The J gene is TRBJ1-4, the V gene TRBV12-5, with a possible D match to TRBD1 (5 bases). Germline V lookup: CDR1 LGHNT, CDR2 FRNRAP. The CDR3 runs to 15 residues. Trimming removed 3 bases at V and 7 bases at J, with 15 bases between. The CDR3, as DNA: TGTGCTAGTGGTTTAGGGGCCGCGGTTATTGAAAAACTGTTTTTT. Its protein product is CASGLGAAVIEKLFF.

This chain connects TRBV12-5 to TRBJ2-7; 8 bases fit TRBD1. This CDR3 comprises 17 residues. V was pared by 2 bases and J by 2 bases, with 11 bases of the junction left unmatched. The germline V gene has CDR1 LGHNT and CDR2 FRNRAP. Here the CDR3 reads CASGLPLRQGRPYEQYF. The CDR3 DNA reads TGTGCTAGTGGTTTGCCGCTTAGACAGGGGCGCCCCTACGAGCAGTACTTC.

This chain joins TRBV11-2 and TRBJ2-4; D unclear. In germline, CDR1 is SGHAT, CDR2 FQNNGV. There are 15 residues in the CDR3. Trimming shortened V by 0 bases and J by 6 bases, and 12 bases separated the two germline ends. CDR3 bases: TGTGCCAGCAGCTTAGATCCCGACGAGTCAAACATTCAGTACTTC. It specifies CASSLDPDESNIQYF.

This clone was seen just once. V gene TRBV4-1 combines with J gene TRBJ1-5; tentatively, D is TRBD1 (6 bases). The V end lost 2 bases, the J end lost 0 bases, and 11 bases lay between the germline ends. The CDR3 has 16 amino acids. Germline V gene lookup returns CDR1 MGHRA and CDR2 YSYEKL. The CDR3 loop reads CASSQYQGPSNQPQHF. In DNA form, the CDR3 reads TGCGCCAGCAGCCAATATCAGGGGCCTAGCAATCAGCCCCAGCATTTT.

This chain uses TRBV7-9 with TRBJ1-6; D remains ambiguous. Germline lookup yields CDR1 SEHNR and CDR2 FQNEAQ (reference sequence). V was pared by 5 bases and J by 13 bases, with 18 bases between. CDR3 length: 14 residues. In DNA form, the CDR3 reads TGTGCCAGCAGCCTTGAGCTGGCCTGGGCCCCCCTCCACTTT. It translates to CASSLELAWAPLHF. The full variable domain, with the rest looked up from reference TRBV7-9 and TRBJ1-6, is DTGVSQNPRHKITKRGQNVTFRCDPISEHNRLYWYRQTLGQGPEFLTYFQNEAQLEKSRLLSDRFSAERPKGSFSTLEIQRTEQGDSAMYLCASSLELAWAPLHFGNGTRLTVT.

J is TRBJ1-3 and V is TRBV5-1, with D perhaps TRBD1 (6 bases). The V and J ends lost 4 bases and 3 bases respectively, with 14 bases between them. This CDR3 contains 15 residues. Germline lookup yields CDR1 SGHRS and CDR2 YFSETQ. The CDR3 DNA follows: TGCGCCAGCAGCCGCGGGACAAATCTTGGAAACACCATATATTTT. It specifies CASSRGTNLGNTIYF. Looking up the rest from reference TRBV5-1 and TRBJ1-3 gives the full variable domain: KAGVTQTPRYLIKTRGQQVTLSCSPISGHRSVSWYQQTPGQGLQFLFEYFSETQRNKGNFPGRFSGRQFSNSRSEMNVSTLELGDSALYLCASSRGTNLGNTIYFGEGSWLTVV.

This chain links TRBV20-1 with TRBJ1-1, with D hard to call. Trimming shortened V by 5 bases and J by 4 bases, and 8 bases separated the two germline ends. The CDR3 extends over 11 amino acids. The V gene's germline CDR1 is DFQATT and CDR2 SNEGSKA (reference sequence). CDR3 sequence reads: CSAARATEAFF. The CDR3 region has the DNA TGCAGTGCTGCCCGGGCCACTGAAGCTTTCTTT.

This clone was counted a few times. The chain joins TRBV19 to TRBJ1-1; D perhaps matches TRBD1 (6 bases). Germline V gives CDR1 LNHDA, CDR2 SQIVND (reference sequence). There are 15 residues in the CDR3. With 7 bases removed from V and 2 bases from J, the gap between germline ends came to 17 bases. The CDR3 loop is CASNSIGGGNTEAFF. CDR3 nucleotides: TGTGCCAGTAATAGCATAGGGGGTGGCAACACTGAAGCTTTCTTT.

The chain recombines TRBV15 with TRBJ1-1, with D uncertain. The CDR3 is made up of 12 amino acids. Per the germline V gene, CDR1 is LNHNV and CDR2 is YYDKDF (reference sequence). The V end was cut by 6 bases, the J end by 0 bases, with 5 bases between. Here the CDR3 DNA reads TGTGCCACCAGTAAGGTGAACACTGAAGCTTTCTTT. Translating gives CATSKVNTEAFF.

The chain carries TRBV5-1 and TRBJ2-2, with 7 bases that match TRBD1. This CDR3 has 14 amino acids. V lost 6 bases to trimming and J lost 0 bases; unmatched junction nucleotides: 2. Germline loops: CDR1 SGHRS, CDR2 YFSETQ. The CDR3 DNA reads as TGCGCCAGCACGACAGGGCCGAACACCGGGGAGCTGTTTTTT. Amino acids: CASTTGPNTGELFF.

CDR3 DNA sequence: TGTGCCAGCAGCCGTCCCGGGACTAGCCTCAATGAGCAGTTCTTC. Its protein is CASSRPGTSLNEQFF. V usage is TRBV27 and J usage is TRBJ2-1, with 9 bases that match TRBD2. V lost 6 bases to trimming and J lost 6 bases; unmatched junction nucleotides: 9. This CDR3 is 15 amino acids long. The V gene's germline CDR1 is MNHEY and CDR2 SMNVEV (reference sequence).

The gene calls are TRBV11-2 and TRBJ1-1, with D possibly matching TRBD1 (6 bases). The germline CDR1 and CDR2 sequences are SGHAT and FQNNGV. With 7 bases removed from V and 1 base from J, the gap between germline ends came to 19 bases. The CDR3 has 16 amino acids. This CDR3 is CASTITQGKANTEAFF. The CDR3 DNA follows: TGTGCCAGCACCATTACCCAGGGGAAGGCGAACACTGAAGCTTTCTTT.

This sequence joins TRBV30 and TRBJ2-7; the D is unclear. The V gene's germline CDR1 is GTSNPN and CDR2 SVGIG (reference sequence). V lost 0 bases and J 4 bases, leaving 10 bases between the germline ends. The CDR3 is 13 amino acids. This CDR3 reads CAWSVLVGYEQYF. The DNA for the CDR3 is TGTGCCTGGAGTGTATTAGTGGGATACGAGCAGTACTTC.

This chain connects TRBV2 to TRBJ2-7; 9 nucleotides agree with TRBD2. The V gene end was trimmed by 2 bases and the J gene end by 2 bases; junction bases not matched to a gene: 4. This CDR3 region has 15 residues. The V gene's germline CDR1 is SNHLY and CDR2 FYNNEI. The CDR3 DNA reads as TGTGCCAGCAGTGAATTAGCGGGGGTGACCTACGAGCAGTACTTC. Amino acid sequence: CASSELAGVTYEQYF. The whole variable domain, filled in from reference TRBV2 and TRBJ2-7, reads EPEVTQTPSHQVTQMGQEVILRCVPISNHLYFYWYRQILGQKVEFLVSFYNNEISEKSEIFDDQFSVERPDGSNFTLKIRSTKLEDSAMYFCASSELAGVTYEQYFGPGTRLTVT.

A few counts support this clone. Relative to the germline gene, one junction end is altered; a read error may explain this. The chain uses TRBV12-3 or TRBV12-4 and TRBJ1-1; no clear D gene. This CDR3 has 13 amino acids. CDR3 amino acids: CASSPMSLTGAFF. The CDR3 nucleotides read TGTGCCAGCAGCCCCATGTCATTGACTGGAGCTTTCTTT.

The CDR3 loop is CASSQQYQETQYF. DNA for the CDR3: TGCGCCAGCAGCCAACAGTACCAAGAGACCCAGTACTTC. This chain joins TRBV4-1 and TRBJ2-5, with no clear D. The V end was cut by 2 bases, the J end by 0 bases, with 4 bases between. The germline V gene encodes CDR1 MGHRA and CDR2 YSYEKL. The CDR3 extends over 13 amino acids.

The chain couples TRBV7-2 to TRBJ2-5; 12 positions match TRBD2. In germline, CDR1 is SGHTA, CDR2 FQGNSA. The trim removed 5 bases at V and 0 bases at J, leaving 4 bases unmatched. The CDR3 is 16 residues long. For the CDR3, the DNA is TGTGCCAGCAGCCCCGGGACTAGCGGGTACCAAGAGACCCAGTACTTC. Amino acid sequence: CASSPGTSGYQETQYF. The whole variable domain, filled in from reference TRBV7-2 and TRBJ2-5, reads GAGVSQSPSNKVTEKGKDVELRCDPISGHTALYWYRQSLGQGLEFLIYFQGNSAPDKSGLPSDRFSAERTGGSVSTLTIQRTQQEDSAVYLCASSPGTSGYQETQYFGPGTRLLVL.